This TCR beta chain was captured in a study of cytomegalovirus exposure and HLA in healthy donors. Per the germline V gene, CDR1 is SGHRS and CDR2 is YFSETQ. V was trimmed by 0 bases and J by 0 bases, leaving 21 bases between them. This CDR3 contains 19 residues. This PCR relied on a set of 60 Vbeta primers and 13 Jbeta primers. Profiling relied on immunoSEQ multiplex PCR, and the TCRdb table lists in-frame clones only, not all of them. Among about 180,000 clones, 55% to 75% were seen once, and the ten largest hold less than 2.5%. This TCR came from a human donor in good health. This chain uses TRBV5-1 with TRBJ1-2, with D possibly matching TRBD1 (5 bases). Sequencing was performed on PBMCs. The CDR3 sequence: CASSLDAGAGRGSNYGYTF. DNA of the CDR3: TGCGCCAGCAGCTTGGATGCTGGGGCGGGGCGGGGGTCTAACTATGGCTACACCTTC.